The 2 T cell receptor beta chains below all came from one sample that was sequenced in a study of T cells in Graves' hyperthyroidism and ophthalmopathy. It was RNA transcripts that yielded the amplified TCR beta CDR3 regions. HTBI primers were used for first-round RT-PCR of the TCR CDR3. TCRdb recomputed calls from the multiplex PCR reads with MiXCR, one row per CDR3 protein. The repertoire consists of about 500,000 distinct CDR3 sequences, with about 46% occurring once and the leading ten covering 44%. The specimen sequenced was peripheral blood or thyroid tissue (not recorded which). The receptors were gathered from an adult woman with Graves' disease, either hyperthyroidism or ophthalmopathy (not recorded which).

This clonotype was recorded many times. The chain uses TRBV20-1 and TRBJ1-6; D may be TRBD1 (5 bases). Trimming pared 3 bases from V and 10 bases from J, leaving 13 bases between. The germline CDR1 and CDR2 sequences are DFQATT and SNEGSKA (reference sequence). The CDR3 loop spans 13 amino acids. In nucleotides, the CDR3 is TGCAGTGCTAGGGGACCGCGGGGGTCACCCCTCCACTTT. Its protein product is CSARGPRGSPLHF.

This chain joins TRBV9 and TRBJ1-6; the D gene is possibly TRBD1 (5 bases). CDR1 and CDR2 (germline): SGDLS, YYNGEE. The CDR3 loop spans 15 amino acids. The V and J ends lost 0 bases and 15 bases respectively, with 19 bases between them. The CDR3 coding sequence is TGTGCCAGCAGCGTAGGCCCCGACAGCCACGTAGTCCTCCACTTT. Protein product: CASSVGPDSHVVLHF.